A single sample is the source of the 8 T cell receptor beta chains below, sequenced in a study of blood T cell repertoires in COVID-19. Measured with immunoSEQ multiplex PCR; TCRdb has only the in-frame clones, and not every one. The sample has a few hundred thousand clones, roughly 80% seen once. Material: peripheral blood. These receptors were obtained from a human donor in a cohort sampled during active COVID-19.

The chain couples TRBV28 to TRBJ2-1, with D uncertain. This CDR3 comprises 16 residues. CDR1 is MDHEN and CDR2 is SYDVKM in the germline V gene. Trimming pared 4 bases from V and 4 bases from J, leaving 17 bases between. CDR3 sequence: CASSSPSSSGYNEQFF. The CDR3 coding sequence is TGTGCCAGCAGTTCCCCCTCAAGTTCGGGTTACAATGAGCAGTTCTTC.

The V and J genes are TRBV5-6 and TRBJ1-4; unclear D gene. CDR1 and CDR2 (germline): SGHDT, YYEEEE. This CDR3 comprises 15 residues. Trimming removed 3 bases at V and 8 bases at J, with 17 bases between. The DNA of the CDR3 is TGTGCCAGCAGCTCCTTTCGTGGACCGGGGGAAAAACTGTTTTTT. Protein sequence: CASSSFRGPGEKLFF.

This chain links TRBV14 with TRBJ2-5; weak D call: TRBD2 (5 bases). CDR3 length equals 14 residues. V lost 4 bases to trimming and J lost 0 bases, with 9 bases between them. The V gene's germline CDR1 is SGHDN and CDR2 FVKESK. CDR3 sequence reads: CASSRGLYQETQYF. CDR3 bases: TGTGCCAGCAGCCGTGGACTGTACCAAGAGACCCAGTACTTC.

The chain uses TRBV2 and TRBJ2-7, with D possibly being TRBD1 (6 bases). Deletions cut 8 bases from V and 1 base from J, with 12 bases between. Looked up from germline, CDR1 is SNHLY and CDR2 is FYNNEI. The CDR3 runs to 13 residues. The CDR3 nucleotides are TGTGCCAGCGGGCAGGACAGTTCCTACGAGCAGTACTTC. Its protein product is CASGQDSSYEQYF.

The chain is built from TRBV6-6 and TRBJ2-5; tentative D call: TRBD2 (6 bases). CDR3 length: 15 residues. The germline V gene has CDR1 MNHNY and CDR2 SVGAGI (reference sequence). The V end lost 3 bases, the J end lost 5 bases, and 16 bases lay between the germline ends. The CDR3: CASSYTGGVRETQYF. The CDR3 nucleotides read TGTGCCAGCAGTTATACCGGGGGAGTTCGGGAGACCCAGTACTTC.

A word on this clone: At the DNA level, this CDR3 is encoded by other sequences in the same sample as well. The chain uses TRBV19 and TRBJ2-7; tentative D call: TRBD1 (6 bases). Germline loops: CDR1 LNHDA, CDR2 SQIVND (reference sequence). The CDR3 extends over 14 amino acids. With 3 bases removed from V and 3 bases from J, the gap between germline ends came to 12 bases. CDR3: CASSIGQGSYEQYF. The DNA for the CDR3 is TGTGCCAGTAGTATTGGTCAGGGGAGCTACGAGCAGTACTTC.

This clone was observed once. This chain connects TRBV18 to TRBJ1-5, with 7 bases identical to TRBD1. The J segment lost 5 bases and the V segment lost 2 bases, leaving 3 bases of the junction unmatched. The germline gives CDR1 KGHSH, CDR2 LQKENI. The length of the CDR3 is 14 residues. CDR3 region: CASSPAGGDQPQHF. As DNA, the CDR3 is TGTGCCAGCTCACCAGCAGGGGGTGATCAGCCCCAGCATTTT.

The chain has TRBV29-1 and TRBJ1-1; D not resolved. The CDR3 length is 13 residues. CDR1 is SQVTM and CDR2 is ANQGSEA in the germline V gene. The V end lost 6 bases, the J end lost 0 bases, and 11 bases lay between the germline ends. The CDR3 protein is CSVTSGLNTEAFF. The CDR3 coding sequence is TGCAGCGTGACATCGGGGTTGAACACTGAAGCTTTCTTT. Based on the CDR3 plus reference TRBV29-1 and TRBJ1-1, the full variable domain is SAVISQKPSRDICQRGTSLTIQCQVDSQVTMMFWYRQQPGQSLTLIATANQGSEATYESGFVIDKFPISRPNLTFSTLTVSNMSPEDSSIYLCSVTSGLNTEAFFGQGTRLTVV.